A selection of T cell receptor beta chains follows, all from one sample in a study of neurological immune-mediated disorders. MiXCR, applied by TCRdb to the 5' RACE reads, yields one record per CDR3 protein. The data contain 50,000 to 60,000 distinct CDR3 sequences, 4% of them seen just once; the ten biggest clones take up 1.9%. The sequenced sample consisted of CD4+ T cells from blood. The receptors originated from a woman aged 40 to 50 with multiple sclerosis. Both conserved end residues are part of each CDR3. A D gene is named only where the DNA matches it firmly. Not all rows give a size; the values are once, few, many and, for expanded clones, a class.

d_call | j_call | v_call | clone_size | cdr3_nt | cdr3_aa
TRBD1 | TRBJ1-1 | TRBV18 | NA | TGTGCCAGCTCATCAACAGGGGGGAACACTGAAGCTTTCTTT | CASSSTGGNTEAFF
NA | TRBJ2-1 | TRBV7-7 | many | TGTGCCAGCAGCTATTTAGACCAGAGCAATGAGCAGTTCTTC | CASSYLDQSNEQFF
NA | TRBJ1-1 | TRBV29-1 | many | TGCAGCATAACAGCCCTAATGAACACTGAAGCTTTCTTT | CSITALMNTEAFF
NA | TRBJ1-2 | TRBV5-1 | many | TGCGCCAGCAGCCGGGACGGGTTTTATGGCTACACCTTC | CASSRDGFYGYTF
NA | TRBJ2-1 | TRBV2 | many | TGTGCCAGCAGCCCCGAGATTCGATTCTACAATGAGCAGTTCTTC | CASSPEIRFYNEQFF
NA | TRBJ1-5 | TRBV4-1 | many | TGCGCCAGCAGCCAGCCAGGAAAGGGTAGCGGGCAGCCCCAGCATTTT | CASSQPGKGSGQPQHF
NA | TRBJ2-1 | TRBV5-1 | many | TGCGCCAGCAGCGCAGGTCAGGTTAGCTCCTACAATGAGCAGTTCTTC | CASSAGQVSSYNEQFF
TRBD1 | TRBJ1-3 | TRBV6-1 | many | TGTGCCACCAAGAGGGCCCGGACAGGAACTGGAAACACCATATATTTT | CATKRARTGTGNTIYF
NA | TRBJ2-1 | TRBV3-1 | many | TGTGCCAGCAGCCAAGTGGGCCTTGGCAGGGGGGACAATGAGCAGTTCTTC | CASSQVGLGRGDNEQFF
TRBD2 | TRBJ2-4 | TRBV5-5 | many | TGTGCCAGCAGCTTGCTAGCGGGGGGGTACCTAGCCAAAAACATTCAGTACTTC | CASSLLAGGYLAKNIQYF
NA | TRBJ1-2 | TRBV12-3/TRBV12-4 | many | TGTGCCAGCAGTCCGACCTACAGGGAGAATGGCTACACCTTC | CASSPTYRENGYTF
NA | TRBJ1-1 | TRBV30 | few | TGTGCCTGGAGACCTTCAGGGGAGAACACTGAAGCTTTCTTT | CAWRPSGENTEAFF
TRBD1 | TRBJ1-2 | TRBV20-1 | medium-sized | TGCAGTGCTAGAGTCCTAGGGACAGGGAAGGGCTATGGCTACACCTTC | CSARVLGTGKGYGYTF
TRBD1 | TRBJ1-6 | TRBV5-1 | many | TGCGCCAGCAGCTTGCCCCGGGACAGGGGGACTTCACCCCTCCACTTT | CASSLPRDRGTSPLHF
NA | TRBJ1-1 | TRBV6-1 | NA | TGTGCCAGCAGTAAAAGACAGGCTACGAACACTGAAGCTTTCTTT | CASSKRQATNTEAFF
TRBD1 | TRBJ1-6 | TRBV20-1 | many | TGCAGTGCTAGTGGACAGGGGAGAGGGCAACGTTCACCCCTCCACTTT | CSASGQGRGQRSPLHF
NA | TRBJ1-2 | TRBV29-1 | many | TGCAGTTTCTTCCCCCCGCAAGGAATCGCTGATCCCACCTTC | CSFFPPQGIADPTF
TRBD1 | TRBJ2-3 | TRBV15 | many | TGTGCCACCAGCCCAGGGGGCGCCGCAGATACGCAGTATTTT | CATSPGGAADTQYF
TRBD1 | TRBJ2-3 | TRBV9 | many | TGTGCCAGCAGACCGGGACAGCTGCCAGATACGCAGTATTTT | CASRPGQLPDTQYF
TRBD1 | TRBJ1-2 | TRBV5-1 | NA | TGCGCCAGCAGCTTGGTCGGGACAGGGCAAGCTAACTATGGCCACGCCTTC | CASSLVGTGQANYGHAF
NA | TRBJ1-2 | TRBV20-1 | many | TGCAGTGCTAGAGAGGGGGCAGAACCCGGCTACACCTTC | CSAREGAEPGYTF
TRBD2 | TRBJ2-5 | TRBV5-4 | many | TGTGCCAGCAGCCTCGGGGGGGATAGTCGAGAGACCCAGTACTTC | CASSLGGDSRETQYF
NA | TRBJ1-6 | TRBV5-6 | many | TGTGCCAGCAGCCGGGATTCACCCCTCCACTTT | CASSRDSPLHF
NA | TRBJ2-5 | TRBV7-2 | many | TGTGCCAGCAGCTTAGCGAGTGGAGGACTAAGAGAGACCCAGTACTTC | CASSLASGGLRETQYF
TRBD2 | TRBJ2-4 | TRBV3-1 | many | TGTGCCAGCAGCCCCCGTGGTAGCGGGGGGTCCCAGTACTTC | CASSPRGSGGSQYF
TRBD1 | TRBJ2-2 | TRBV18 | few | TGTGCCAGCGCGGACAGGGACACCGGGGAGCTGTTTTTT | CASADRDTGELFF
TRBD2 | TRBJ2-3 | TRBV29-1 | many | TGCAGCGTTTCTAGCGGGGCTAGCACAGATACGCAGTATTTT | CSVSSGASTDTQYF
NA | TRBJ2-1 | TRBV5-1 | many | TGCGCCAGGAGTCTCGATGAGCAGTTCTTC | CARSLDEQFF
NA | TRBJ2-3 | TRBV5-1 | many | TGCGCCAGCAGCTTGTCGGGAGCCCGAGCTACAGATACGCAGTATTTT | CASSLSGARATDTQYF
NA | TRBJ2-5 | TRBV5-1 | many | TGCGCCAGCAGCTTGGCTGGCGGTAGGGAGACCCAGTACTTC | CASSLAGGRETQYF
NA | TRBJ1-1 | TRBV6-2/TRBV6-3 | many | TGTGCCAGCAGTTACCGGCTGGGACGGTGGACTGAAGCTTTCTTT | CASSYRLGRWTEAFF
TRBD1 | TRBJ1-5 | TRBV29-1 | many | TGCAGCGTTGAAGTGGGGACAGGGGGCGAGCAGCCCCAGCATTTT | CSVEVGTGGEQPQHF
NA | TRBJ2-2 | TRBV6-5 | many | TGTGCCAGCAATTTCGACAGCCCTTTCAACACCGGGGAGCTGTTTTTT | CASNFDSPFNTGELFF
NA | TRBJ2-5 | TRBV5-5 | many | TGTGCCAGCAGCACCCGTGGAACAGACCAAGAGACCCAGTACTTC | CASSTRGTDQETQYF
NA | TRBJ1-2 | TRBV15 | many | TGTGCCACCAGCACGGCCGCCTATGGCTACACCTTC | CATSTAAYGYTF
TRBD1 | TRBJ1-2 | TRBV20-1 | many | TGCAGTGCGCATACAGGGGCCCTACGCTATGGCTACACCTTC | CSAHTGALRYGYTF
NA | TRBJ2-3 | TRBV7-9 | many | TGTGCCAGCGGATCCCCGACAGGACTCACAGATACGCAGTATTTT | CASGSPTGLTDTQYF
NA | TRBJ2-6 | TRBV5-6 | many | TGTGCCAGCAGCTTGGTCGCTGGGGCCAACGTCCTGACTTTC | CASSLVAGANVLTF
TRBD2 | TRBJ2-1 | TRBV11-3 | many | TGTGCCAGCAGCTTTGGGACTAGCGGGGAGCTCGATGAGCAGTTCTTC | CASSFGTSGELDEQFF
NA | TRBJ2-5 | TRBV18 | many | TGTGCCAGCTCAGAATCAGGGAATGAAGAGACCCAGTACTTC | CASSESGNEETQYF
NA | TRBJ1-3 | TRBV10-3 | many | TGTGCCACCCGGGAGTCTGGAAACACCATATATTTT | CATRESGNTIYF
TRBD2 | TRBJ2-3 | TRBV2 | NA | TGTGCCAGCAGAAGCAGGACTAGCGGGGGGAGCACAGATACGCAGTATTTT | CASRSRTSGGSTDTQYF
TRBD2 | TRBJ2-5 | TRBV3-1 | many | TGTGCCAGCAGCTATAAGCGGGGGGGCATAGAGACCCAGTACTTC | CASSYKRGGIETQYF
NA | TRBJ1-1 | TRBV20-1 | many | TGCAGTGCTAGAGGAGGAAACACTGAAGCTTTCTTT | CSARGGNTEAFF
TRBD2 | TRBJ2-7 | TRBV4-1 | many | TGCGCCAGCAGCCCCCAAGGGCTAGCGGGGGGTTACGAGCAGTACTTC | CASSPQGLAGGYEQYF
NA | TRBJ1-2 | TRBV20-1 | NA | TGCAGTGCCAGAGTCCCTGGGGGGGGAGGAGTAGGCTACACCTTC | CSARVPGGGGVGYTF
TRBD1 | TRBJ1-2 | TRBV6-5 | many | TGTGCCAGCAAACCGGGACAGCTATATGGCTACACCTTC | CASKPGQLYGYTF
NA | TRBJ1-5 | TRBV5-1 | many | TGCGCCAGCAGCCCTGGGGTGGGGAGCAATCAGCCCCAGCATTTT | CASSPGVGSNQPQHF
NA | TRBJ2-1 | TRBV10-1 | few | TGCGCCAGCAGTGAGTCTCGAGGGAACGCTGGCGATGAGCAGTTCTTC | CASSESRGNAGDEQFF
NA | TRBJ1-6 | TRBV20-1 | many | TGCAGTGCCGACAGGAAGGATGGTTCACCCCTCCACTTT | CSADRKDGSPLHF
NA | TRBJ2-2 | TRBV7-7 | many | TGTGCCAGCAGCCCCCTTAACACCGGGGAGCTGTTTTTT | CASSPLNTGELFF